Following are 3 T cell receptor beta chains from one sample sequenced in a study of T-cell reconstitution after alpha-beta-depleted transplantation in children. Unique molecular identifiers were incorporated when the TCRbeta library was constructed. TCRdb re-called the PCR reads through MiXCR, storing one row per CDR3 protein. The sample has 490,000 or so distinct CDR3 sequences; approximately 12% are singletons. Sequences were derived from PBMCs from the stem cell graft donor, sampled from the stem cell graft. All receptors come from a human donor who donated a stem cell graft to a child with combined immunodeficiency.

The chain recombines TRBV12-5 with TRBJ1-1; the match to TRBD1 covers 7 bases. This CDR3 is built from 13 residues. V trimming: 5 bases; J trimming: 5 bases; junction bases outside the gene matches: 5. Germline lookup yields CDR1 LGHNT and CDR2 FRNRAP. The CDR3 nucleotides read TGTGCTAGTGGTACAGGGGTCAGAACTGAAGCTTTCTTT. This translates into CASGTGVRTEAFF.

This clonotype was found many times. The chain couples TRBV6-2 or TRBV6-3 to TRBJ2-7, with 8 positions matching TRBD1. V shed 4 bases, J shed 0 bases, and the junction held 2 bases outside the gene matches. The length of the CDR3 is 14 residues. Germline V gene data show CDR1 as MNHEY and CDR2 as SVGEGT. CDR3 nucleotide sequence: TGTGCCAGCAGTTGGGACAGGCACTCCTACGAGCAGTACTTC. Protein sequence: CASSWDRHSYEQYF.

This clonotype was recorded many times. The J gene is TRBJ2-2, the V gene TRBV15; 7 bases are shared with TRBD1. CDR1 LNHNV and CDR2 YYDKDF come from the germline V gene (reference sequence). V shed 5 bases, J shed 2 bases, and the junction held 2 bases outside the gene matches. This CDR3 is 14 amino acids long. The CDR3 sequence: CATSGQVNTGELFF. The CDR3 DNA reads as TGTGCCACCAGCGGACAGGTCAACACCGGGGAGCTGTTTTTT. Filled out from reference TRBV15 and TRBJ2-2, the complete variable domain reads DAMVIQNPRYQVTQFGKPVTLSCSQTLNHNVMYWYQQKSSQAPKLLFHYYDKDFNNEADTPDNFQSRRPNTSFCFLDIRSPGLGDTAMYLCATSGQVNTGELFFGEGSRLTVL.